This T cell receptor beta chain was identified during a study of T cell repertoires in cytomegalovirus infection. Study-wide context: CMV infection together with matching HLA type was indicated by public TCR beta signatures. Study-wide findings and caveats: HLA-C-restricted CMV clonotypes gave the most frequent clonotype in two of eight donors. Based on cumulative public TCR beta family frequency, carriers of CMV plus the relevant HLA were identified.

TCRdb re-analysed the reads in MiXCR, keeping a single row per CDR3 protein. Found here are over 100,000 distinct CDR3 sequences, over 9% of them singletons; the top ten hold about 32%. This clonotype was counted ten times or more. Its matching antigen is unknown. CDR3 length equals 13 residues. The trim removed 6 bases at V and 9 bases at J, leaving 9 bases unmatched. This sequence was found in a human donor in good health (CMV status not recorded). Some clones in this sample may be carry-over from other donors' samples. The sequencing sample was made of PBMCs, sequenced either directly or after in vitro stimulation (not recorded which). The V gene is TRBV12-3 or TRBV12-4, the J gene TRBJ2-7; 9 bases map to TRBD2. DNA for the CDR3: TGTGCCAGCAGCCCCGTAGCGGGAGCTAGGCAGTACTTC. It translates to CASSPVAGARQYF.